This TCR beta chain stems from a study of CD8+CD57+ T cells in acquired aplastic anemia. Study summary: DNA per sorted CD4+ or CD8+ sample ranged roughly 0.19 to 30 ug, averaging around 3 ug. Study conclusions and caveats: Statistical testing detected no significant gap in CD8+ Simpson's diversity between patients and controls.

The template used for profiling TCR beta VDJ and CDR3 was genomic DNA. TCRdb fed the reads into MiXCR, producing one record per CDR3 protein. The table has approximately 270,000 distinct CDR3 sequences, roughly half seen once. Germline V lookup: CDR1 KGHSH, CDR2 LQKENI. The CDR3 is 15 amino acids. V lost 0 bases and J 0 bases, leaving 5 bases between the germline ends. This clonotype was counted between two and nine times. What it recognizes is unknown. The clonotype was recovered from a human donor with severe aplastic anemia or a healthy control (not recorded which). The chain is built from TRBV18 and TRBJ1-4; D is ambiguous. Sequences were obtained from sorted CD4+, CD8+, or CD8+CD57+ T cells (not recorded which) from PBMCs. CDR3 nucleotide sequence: TGTGCCAGCTCACCACCCACTCCAACTAATGAAAAACTGTTTTTT. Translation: CASSPPTPTNEKLFF.